This TCR beta chain appears in the sequencing data of a study of T cell responses to AZD1222 COVID-19 vaccine. This CDR3 region has 12 residues. CDR1 and CDR2 (germline): SGHAT, FQNNGV. Trimming cost V 8 bases and J 4 bases, with 11 bases left between them. The protocol was immunoSEQ multiplex PCR, while the TCRdb copy is restricted to in-frame clones and leaves out a portion. The sample lists roughly 92,000 clones; 70% to 90% were seen once. As concerns this clone: Its target is unknown.

Overall study findings and caveats: The donors showed a predominance of white British ancestry and of females, with possible underestimation of clonal diversity.

The V and J genes are TRBV11-2 and TRBJ1-2; D remains unclear. The sequence derives from an adult who received the AZD1222 COVID-19 vaccine. The starting material was peripheral blood, obtained 28 days after the second AZD1222 dose. CDR3 coding DNA: TGTGCCAGCCGAGTCGAGGGCTATGGCTACACCTTC. This codes for CASRVEGYGYTF.